The clone carrying this TCR beta chain was seen more than once but under ten times. Its antigen remains unidentified. The data were taken from a study of post-analysis software for immune sequencing data. Looking at the study overall: The patients showed relapsing-remitting, secondary progressive and progressive-relapsing multiple sclerosis courses.

Findings and limits, study-wide: Higher frequency in patients than in controls was seen for about five TRBV segments, with TRBV5-6, TRBV5-1 and TRBV20-1 among them. F measure grouped same-batch samples tightly together. There was significantly lower normalized Chao1 diversity in multiple sclerosis patients than in controls.

Germline values: CDR1 MNHEY, CDR2 SVGEGT. Germline trimming cut 6 bases from V and 0 bases from J; bases unmatched to any gene: 11. The CDR3 is 18 amino acids. TCR beta libraries were prepared from cDNA with unique molecular identifiers. One entry per CDR3 protein results from TCRdb running MiXCR on the PCR reads. Of a few hundred thousand distinct CDR3 sequences listed, roughly 38% are singletons. The chain is built from TRBV6-2 or TRBV6-3 and TRBJ2-7; 13 bases align to TRBD2. The source of this sequence is a girl aged 5 to 17 with multiple sclerosis. The sequenced sample was blood. CDR3 region: CASSSYGLAGAHSYEQYF. DNA for the CDR3: TGTGCCAGCAGCTCCTACGGACTAGCGGGGGCTCACTCCTACGAGCAGTACTTC.